A selection of T cell receptor beta chains follows, all from one sample in a study of blood T cell repertoires in COVID-19. Some clones are missing from TCRdb's copy, which holds only in-frame ones; the method was immunoSEQ multiplex PCR. Of more than 250,000 clones listed, over 65% are singletons. The sequenced sample consisted of peripheral blood. The receptors derive from a man aged 60 to 69 who had recovered from COVID-19. Each CDR3 is given with its conserved first and last residue. The D gene is left open where the match is weak. A row's size may be missing; if present it is once, few, many or a size class.

j_gene	d_gene	v_gene	abundance	CDR3aa	CDR3nt
TRBJ1-5	.	TRBV19	.	CASSRVRVESNQPQHF	TGTGCCAGTAGTAGGGTCCGTGTGGAGTCAAATCAGCCCCAGCATTTT
TRBJ2-1	TRBD2	TRBV29-1	.	CSVETSGGPFLYNEQFF	TGCAGCGTCGAGACTAGCGGGGGCCCTTTTTTATACAATGAGCAGTTCTTC
TRBJ2-3	TRBD2	TRBV18	.	CASSPGLAVGDTQYF	TGTGCCAGCTCACCGGGACTAGCGGTGGGAGATACGCAGTATTTT
TRBJ2-1	TRBD2	TRBV10-3	.	CAIRVSGSAVNEQFF	TGTGCCATCAGGGTTAGCGGGAGTGCGGTCAATGAGCAGTTCTTC
TRBJ2-3	TRBD2	TRBV10-3	.	CAISPGTSGPTDTQYF	TGTGCCATCAGTCCCGGGACTAGCGGGCCCACAGATACGCAGTATTTT
TRBJ2-1	TRBD2	TRBV19	.	CATKQGGTSGYNEQFF	TGTGCCACGAAACAAGGAGGGACTAGCGGCTACAATGAGCAGTTCTTC
TRBJ1-2	TRBD1	TRBV2	.	CASRREGQGAWTF	TGTGCCAGCAGACGGGAGGGACAGGGGGCTTGGACCTTC
TRBJ2-2	TRBD1	TRBV14	.	CASTPGGPGELFF	TGTGCCAGCACCCCAGGGGGCCCCGGGGAGCTGTTTTTT
TRBJ2-5	.	TRBV7-8	.	CASSSGILQGRETQYF	TGTGCCAGCAGCTCAGGCATCCTCCAGGGAAGGGAGACCCAGTACTTC
TRBJ2-3	TRBD2	TRBV11-3	once	CASSLVPGGPADTQYF	TGTGCCAGCAGCTTAGTACCGGGAGGGCCCGCAGATACGCAGTATTTT
TRBJ2-5	TRBD2	TRBV9	.	CASSVDLAGTLQETQYF	TGTGCCAGCAGCGTAGATCTAGCGGGGACACTCCAAGAGACCCAGTACTTC
TRBJ2-7	.	TRBV5-4	.	CASSGGLISYEQYF	TGTGCCAGCAGCGGGGGACTCATCTCCTACGAGCAGTACTTC
TRBJ1-5	.	TRBV11-2	.	CASSTDYNQPQHF	TGTGCCAGCAGCACAGACTACAATCAGCCCCAGCATTTT
TRBJ1-2	.	TRBV12-3/TRBV12-4	few	CASSRGYGYTF	TGTGCCAGCAGTCGGGGCTATGGCTACACCTTC
TRBJ1-5	TRBD1	TRBV7-2	.	CASSQGAGQPQHF	TGTGCCAGCAGTCAGGGGGCGGGTCAGCCCCAGCATTTT
TRBJ2-5	TRBD2	TRBV5-1	.	CASSLRGAGETQYF	TGCGCCAGCAGTCTGCGGGGGGCGGGAGAGACCCAGTACTTC
TRBJ2-2	.	TRBV11-2	few	CASREHYNTGELFF	TGTGCCAGCAGGGAACACTATAACACCGGGGAGCTGTTTTTT
TRBJ1-2	.	TRBV19	.	CASSAEGQSSWNYGYTF	TGTGCCAGTAGTGCCGAGGGCCAGTCATCCTGGAACTATGGCTACACCTTC
TRBJ2-3	TRBD2	TRBV27	.	CASSQAGLAGAGDTQYF	TGTGCCAGCAGTCAAGCGGGACTAGCGGGGGCAGGGGATACGCAGTATTTT
TRBJ2-7	.	TRBV6-1	.	CASSEALGQVNSYEQYF	TGTGCCAGCAGTGAAGCGCTGGGGCAGGTAAATTCCTACGAGCAGTACTTC
TRBJ1-1	TRBD1	TRBV5-1	.	CASSMRTGGTEAFF	TGCGCCAGCAGCATGCGGACAGGGGGGACTGAAGCTTTCTTT
TRBJ1-4	.	TRBV12-3/TRBV12-4	.	CASRRGGEKLFF	TGTGCCAGCCGGAGGGGAGGTGAAAAACTGTTTTTT
TRBJ2-5	TRBD1	TRBV4-1	.	CASSQRDRRYQETQYF	TGCGCCAGCAGCCAAAGGGACAGGAGGTACCAAGAGACCCAGTACTTC
TRBJ2-7	TRBD2	TRBV7-2	once	CASSAAGGSPYEQYF	TGTGCCAGCAGCGCAGCGGGGGGCTCCCCCTACGAGCAGTACTTC
TRBJ1-2	.	TRBV5-1	.	CASSVSGDSVVTF	TGCGCCAGCAGTGTGTCAGGTGATTCGGTGGTCACCTTC
TRBJ2-5	TRBD2	TRBV10-2	.	CASSGTSGGQETQYF	TGCGCCAGCAGTGGGACTAGCGGGGGTCAAGAGACCCAGTACTTC
TRBJ1-1	TRBD1	TRBV4-2	.	CASSPAGTGNTEAFF	TGTGCCAGCAGCCCAGCCGGGACAGGGAACACTGAAGCTTTCTTT
TRBJ1-5	TRBD1	TRBV2	.	CASSGQGTQPQHF	TGTGCCAGCAGTGGACAGGGGACCCAGCCCCAGCATTTT
TRBJ1-2	TRBD1	TRBV6-1	once	CASSELQGPYTF	TGTGCCAGCAGTGAATTACAGGGGCCCTACACCTTC
TRBJ1-2	.	TRBV6-4	.	CASSQTPARVGSYGYTF	TGTGCCAGCAGCCAGACTCCCGCCAGGGTGGGCTCATATGGCTACACCTTC
TRBJ2-3	.	TRBV2	.	CASSSLASSTDTQYF	TGTGCCAGCAGTTCGCTAGCGTCTAGCACAGATACGCAGTATTTT
TRBJ1-1	.	TRBV5-4	.	CASSLGGVGGTEAFF	TGTGCCAGCAGCTTGGGCGGGGTAGGCGGCACTGAAGCTTTCTTT
TRBJ1-2	.	TRBV6-4	.	CASSPTIDSLYGYTF	TGTGCCAGCAGCCCAACCATCGACAGTCTATATGGCTACACCTTC
TRBJ1-6	TRBD1	TRBV5-1	.	CASSLAAGGSPLHF	TGCGCCAGCAGCTTGGCGGCAGGGGGTTCACCCCTCCACTTT
TRBJ2-2	TRBD2	TRBV5-6	.	CASSPRTSGRSPGELFF	TGTGCCAGCAGCCCGAGGACTAGCGGGAGGTCCCCCGGGGAGCTGTTTTTT
TRBJ2-1	.	TRBV7-8	few	CASSLVVLATGFYNEQFF	TGTGCCAGCAGCTTAGTCGTTTTAGCGACCGGGTTCTACAATGAGCAGTTCTTC
TRBJ1-5	.	TRBV24-1	.	CATKNRDRGPQHF	TGTGCCACCAAAAACAGGGACCGAGGGCCCCAGCATTTT
TRBJ1-5	TRBD1	TRBV18	.	CASSPRQGDNQPQHF	TGTGCCAGCTCACCAAGACAGGGGGACAATCAGCCCCAGCATTTT
TRBJ1-4	TRBD1	TRBV9	.	CASSESHRGKLFF	TGTGCCAGCAGCGAGAGCCACAGGGGAAAACTGTTTTTT
TRBJ2-7	TRBD2	TRBV19	.	CASSIAGTSGIYEQYF	TGTGCCAGTAGTATAGCCGGGACTAGCGGGATATACGAGCAGTACTTC
TRBJ2-1	TRBD1	TRBV5-1	.	CASSHGDRERREQFF	TGCGCCAGCAGTCACGGGGACAGGGAGCGTCGGGAGCAGTTCTTC
TRBJ2-7	.	TRBV5-4	.	CASSLPPGEQYF	TGTGCCAGCAGCCTACCCCCCGGCGAGCAGTACTTC
TRBJ1-5	.	TRBV7-2	.	CASTRSGGQPQHF	TGTGCCAGCACCAGAAGCGGGGGGCAGCCCCAGCATTTT
TRBJ2-5	.	TRBV5-8	.	CASSRVGAWETQYF	TGTGCCAGCAGCCGAGTGGGGGCCTGGGAGACCCAGTACTTC
TRBJ1-4	.	TRBV11-2	many	CASSPGGGTTNEKLFF	TGTGCCAGCAGCCCGGGAGGTGGGACAACTAATGAAAAACTGTTTTTT
TRBJ1-1	.	TRBV6-1	once	CASSEQKLNTEAFF	TGTGCCAGCAGTGAACAAAAATTGAACACTGAAGCTTTCTTT
TRBJ2-7	TRBD2	TRBV27	.	CASRIAGGLSPYEQYF	TGTGCCAGCAGAATAGCGGGGGGCCTTTCTCCCTACGAGCAGTACTTC
TRBJ1-4	TRBD1	TRBV4-2	.	CASSQDPPGGATNEKLFF	TGTGCCAGCAGCCAAGATCCCCCAGGGGGTGCAACTAATGAAAAACTGTTTTTT
TRBJ2-3	TRBD2	TRBV28	.	CASSRLAGSHTQYF	TGTGCCAGCAGCCGACTAGCAGGGAGCCATACGCAGTATTTT
TRBJ1-5	.	TRBV30	.	CAWSVTGRAQPQHF	TGTGCCTGGAGTGTCACAGGGAGGGCTCAGCCCCAGCATTTT
TRBJ2-1	TRBD2	TRBV6-4	.	CASSEDGTSRYEQFF	TGTGCCAGCAGTGAAGATGGGACTAGCCGCTATGAGCAGTTCTTC
TRBJ2-1	TRBD2	TRBV19	.	CASSPRGGSGRGYNEQFF	TGTGCCAGTAGTCCCCGAGGGGGTAGCGGGAGAGGCTACAATGAGCAGTTCTTC
TRBJ2-1	TRBD2	TRBV9	.	CASSVRTSGGALSNEQFF	TGTGCCAGCAGCGTTAGGACTAGCGGGGGGGCGTTGAGCAATGAGCAGTTCTTC
TRBJ2-5	TRBD2	TRBV6-5	once	CASSTSGNYQETQYF	TGTGCCAGCAGTACTAGCGGGAACTACCAAGAGACCCAGTACTTC
TRBJ2-5	.	TRBV3-1/TRBV3-2	.	CASSPMRVKETQYF	TGTGCCAGCAGCCCCATGAGGGTAAAGGAGACCCAGTACTTC
TRBJ2-7	TRBD2	TRBV5-6	.	CASSFVGGRAYEQYF	TGTGCCAGCAGCTTTGTGGGCGGGAGGGCCTACGAGCAGTACTTC
TRBJ2-7	.	TRBV7-2	.	CASSLAGTTGVGEQYF	TGTGCCAGCAGCTTAGCCGGGACAACCGGGGTGGGGGAGCAGTACTTC
TRBJ2-7	.	TRBV29-1	.	CSVVVFLSSYEQYF	TGCAGCGTTGTCGTCTTCCTGAGCTCCTACGAGCAGTACTTC